These T cell receptor beta chains were read from a single sample in a study of cytomegalovirus exposure and HLA in healthy donors. Some clones are missing from TCRdb's copy, which holds only in-frame ones; the method was immunoSEQ multiplex PCR. The sample has around 150,000 clones; roughly nine tenths are singletons. The sequenced material came from PBMCs. These receptors came from a woman under 30 in good health and CMV-seropositive. The CDR3 runs from the conserved cysteine through the conserved F or W. Fields, in order: CDR3 protein, CDR3 DNA, J gene, clone size, D gene, V gene. D genes are given only for firm matches. A clone size is listed for some rows: how often the clone was seen (once, few, many), or a class if it is expanded.

CASSQPLTLAGEETQYF | TGCGCCAGCAGCCAACCATTGACCCTAGCGGGGGAAGAGACCCAGTACTTC | TRBJ2-5 | NA | TRBD2 | TRBV4-1
CASGGDRGLEQYF | TGTGCCAGCGGGGGGGACAGGGGGCTCGAGCAGTACTTC | TRBJ2-7 | NA | TRBD1 | TRBV2
CASRRPGQGITFF | TGCGCCAGCAGGCGGCCGGGACAGGGAATAACTTTCTTT | TRBJ1-1 | NA | TRBD1 | TRBV4-1
CASRGPGMNEQFF | TGTGCCAGCAGGGGTCCGGGTATGAATGAGCAGTTCTTC | TRBJ2-1 | NA | NA | TRBV5-6
CASSIDSSSYEQYF | TGTGCCAGTAGTATAGACAGTTCCTCCTACGAGCAGTACTTC | TRBJ2-7 | NA | NA | TRBV19
CASSPSSSSVQFF | TGTGCCAGCAGCCCCTCTAGTTCTAGTGTGCAGTTCTTC | TRBJ2-1 | NA | NA | TRBV28
CASSIGQPNQPQHF | TGTGCCAGTAGTATTGGACAGCCTAATCAGCCCCAGCATTTT | TRBJ1-5 | NA | NA | TRBV19
CASSGPGQGTSTDTQYF | TGTGCCAGCAGCGGTCCGGGACAGGGGACTAGCACAGATACGCAGTATTTT | TRBJ2-3 | NA | TRBD1 | TRBV9
CASSSLGLPDTDTQYF | TGTGCCAGCAGTAGCCTCGGACTACCAGACACAGATACGCAGTATTTT | TRBJ2-3 | NA | NA | TRBV27
CASSYQTATDTQYF | TGTGCCAGCAGTTACCAGACTGCCACAGATACGCAGTATTTT | TRBJ2-3 | NA | NA | TRBV6-5
CASSGGTEMNYGYTF | TGTGCCAGCAGCGGGGGGACAGAGATGAACTATGGCTACACCTTC | TRBJ1-2 | NA | TRBD1 | TRBV7-9
CASSPGLAGVQAKNIQYF | TGTGCCAGCTCACCAGGGCTAGCGGGAGTTCAAGCCAAAAACATTCAGTACTTC | TRBJ2-4 | NA | TRBD2 | TRBV18
CASRSNGGYQETQYF | TGTGCCAGCAGATCAAACGGGGGGTACCAAGAGACCCAGTACTTC | TRBJ2-5 | NA | TRBD2 | TRBV7-2
CASSVGGSYGYTF | TGTGCCAGCAGTGTAGGCGGGAGCTATGGCTACACCTTC | TRBJ1-2 | NA | NA | TRBV2
CAISVGTGVDGYTF | TGTGCCATCAGTGTAGGCACAGGGGTGGATGGCTACACCTTC | TRBJ1-2 | NA | TRBD1 | TRBV10-3
CASTADPWKDTQYF | TGTGCCAGCACCGCGGATCCCTGGAAGGATACGCAGTATTTT | TRBJ2-3 | NA | NA | TRBV28
CASSQVGASGDETQYF | TGTGCCAGCAGCCAAGTGGGGGCTAGCGGGGATGAGACCCAGTACTTC | TRBJ2-5 | NA | TRBD2 | TRBV4-2
CASSATGNTEAFF | TGTGCCAGCAGCGCAACAGGGAACACTGAAGCTTTCTTT | TRBJ1-1 | few | NA | TRBV2
CASSLVQGRADTQYF | TGTGCCAGCAGCTTAGTCCAGGGGAGGGCAGATACGCAGTATTTT | TRBJ2-3 | NA | NA | TRBV7-9
CASSYHRGRETQYF | TGTGCCAGCAGCTACCACAGGGGGCGAGAGACCCAGTACTTC | TRBJ2-5 | NA | TRBD1 | TRBV5-4
CASRDDRDLVKFKAFF | TGCGCCAGCAGGGATGACAGGGACCTCGTTAAATTTAAAGCTTTCTTT | TRBJ1-1 | NA | TRBD1 | TRBV10-1
CAWSVQDRGYEQYF | TGTGCCTGGAGTGTACAGGACAGGGGATACGAGCAGTACTTC | TRBJ2-7 | NA | TRBD1 | TRBV30
CASSPPSGFTDTQYF | TGTGCCAGCTCACCCCCTAGCGGATTCACAGATACGCAGTATTTT | TRBJ2-3 | NA | TRBD2 | TRBV18
CAVTGGFAGANVLTF | TGTGCCGTGACAGGGGGCTTCGCTGGGGCCAACGTCCTGACTTTC | TRBJ2-6 | NA | TRBD1 | TRBV11-2
CASSLAGGYTDTQYF | TGTGCCAGCAGTTTAGCGGGAGGGTACACAGATACGCAGTATTTT | TRBJ2-3 | NA | TRBD2 | TRBV27
CASSDVGPSYNEQFF | TGTGCCAGCAGTGACGTCGGTCCCTCCTACAATGAGCAGTTCTTC | TRBJ2-1 | NA | NA | TRBV25-1
CASSELGGKLFF | TGTGCCAGCAGTGAATTGGGGGGGAAACTGTTTTTT | TRBJ1-4 | NA | NA | TRBV6-1
CASRLQGDNQPQHF | TGTGCCAGTAGGCTACAGGGAGACAATCAGCCCCAGCATTTT | TRBJ1-5 | NA | NA | TRBV19
CASSDSSGNTGELFF | TGTGCCAGCAGTGACTCTAGCGGGAACACCGGGGAGCTGTTTTTT | TRBJ2-2 | NA | NA | TRBV6-4
CASSFGGRTWEQYF | TGTGCCAGCAGTTTCGGGGGGCGGACTTGGGAGCAGTACTTC | TRBJ2-7 | NA | NA | TRBV28
CASSLGTSSYNEQFF | TGTGCCAGCAGCTTAGGGACTAGCTCCTACAATGAGCAGTTCTTC | TRBJ2-1 | few | TRBD2 | TRBV7-8
CASSLPPTGETSTDTQYF | TGCGCCAGCAGCTTGCCCCCGACAGGGGAAACCAGCACAGATACGCAGTATTTT | TRBJ2-3 | NA | TRBD1 | TRBV5-1
CASSIDGSNQPQHF | TGTGCCAGTAGTATAGACGGGAGCAATCAGCCCCAGCATTTT | TRBJ1-5 | NA | NA | TRBV19
CATRNEGPTIYF | TGTGCCACCCGTAACGAGGGTCCCACCATATATTTT | TRBJ1-3 | NA | NA | TRBV15
CASSLYGQRDRGEQFF | TGTGCCAGCAGCTTATATGGTCAGCGGGATCGGGGTGAGCAGTTCTTC | TRBJ2-1 | NA | TRBD2 | TRBV7-2
CATSTRDSVWGTQYF | TGTGCCACCAGCACCCGGGACTCAGTTTGGGGGACCCAGTACTTC | TRBJ2-5 | NA | NA | TRBV15
CASSLAPGTSGLSSYNEQFF | TGTGCCAGCAGCTTAGCGCCCGGGACTAGCGGGTTAAGCTCCTACAATGAGCAGTTCTTC | TRBJ2-1 | NA | TRBD2 | TRBV13
CASRARQALLGETQYF | TGTGCCAGCAGGGCCAGACAGGCCCTCCTCGGGGAGACCCAGTACTTC | TRBJ2-5 | NA | NA | TRBV7-2
CASSSSGETYEQYF | TGTGCCAGCAGTTCTAGCGGGGAGACCTACGAGCAGTACTTC | TRBJ2-7 | few | TRBD2 | TRBV11-2
CASSPTSGGTGELFF | TGTGCCAGCAGCCCCACTAGCGGAGGCACCGGGGAGCTGTTTTTT | TRBJ2-2 | NA | TRBD2 | TRBV11-2
CAWNRRGPPYGYTF | TGTGCCTGGAATAGAAGGGGGCCTCCGTATGGCTACACCTTC | TRBJ1-2 | NA | TRBD1 | TRBV30
CASSRGGEGNYGYTF | TGCGCCAGCAGCCGAGGTGGAGAGGGTAACTATGGCTACACCTTC | TRBJ1-2 | NA | NA | TRBV4-1
CASSPNYNEQFF | TGTGCCAGCAGCCCTAACTACAATGAGCAGTTCTTC | TRBJ2-1 | once | NA | TRBV7-2
CASSYPRRGHNEQFF | TGTGCCAGCAGTTACCCGCGTAGGGGGCACAATGAGCAGTTCTTC | TRBJ2-1 | NA | TRBD1 | TRBV6-6
CASSLRGGNTIYF | TGTGCCAGCAGTTTAAGGGGAGGAAACACCATATATTTT | TRBJ1-3 | NA | NA | TRBV27
CASSYTDRGLYF | TGTGCCAGCAGTTACACGGACAGGGGGCTGTACTTC | TRBJ2-7 | NA | TRBD1 | TRBV6-6
CASSLEGGTDTQYF | TGTGCCAGCAGCCTTGAGGGGGGCACAGATACGCAGTATTTT | TRBJ2-3 | NA | NA | TRBV2
CASSLDSTGELFF | TGTGCCAGCAGCTTGGACAGCACCGGGGAGCTGTTTTTT | TRBJ2-2 | NA | NA | TRBV5-4
CASRTLAGGSYNEQFF | TGCGCCAGCAGGACCTTAGCGGGAGGGTCCTACAATGAGCAGTTCTTC | TRBJ2-1 | NA | TRBD2 | TRBV4-1
CASSSQTPSTDTQYF | TGCGCCAGCAGCTCCCAGACACCTAGCACAGATACGCAGTATTTT | TRBJ2-3 | NA | NA | TRBV5-1
CASSGLAVTDTQYF | TGTGCCAGCAGCGGACTAGCGGTTACAGATACGCAGTATTTT | TRBJ2-3 | NA | TRBD2 | TRBV27
CASSQEVAVTALQPQHF | TGTGCCAGCAGCCAAGAAGTAGCTGTCACCGCCCTTCAGCCCCAGCATTTT | TRBJ1-5 | NA | NA | TRBV4-2